Shown below are 29 T cell receptor beta chains from a single sample sequenced in a study of blood T cell repertoires in COVID-19. Assay: immunoSEQ multiplex PCR; the TCRdb copy retains only in-frame clones and omits some. The data hold some 250,000 clones, with roughly nine tenths observed a single time. Sequences were obtained from peripheral blood. These receptors came from a man aged 55 to 70 who had recovered from COVID-19.

This chain joins TRBV5-6 and TRBJ2-1; D is perhaps TRBD2 (5 bases). Germline V lookup: CDR1 SGHDT, CDR2 YYEEEE. CDR3 length equals 13 residues. Trimming cost V 1 base and J 9 bases, with 11 bases left between them. The DNA of the CDR3 is TGTGCCAGCAGCTTGAAGTTCGCGGGTGAGCAGTTCTTC. Amino acid sequence: CASSLKFAGEQFF.

The V call is TRBV30, the J call TRBJ1-5, with D perhaps matching TRBD1 (5 bases). With 2 bases removed from V and 7 bases from J, the gap between germline ends came to 12 bases. The CDR3 is 13 amino acids. Germline CDR1 is GTSNPN and CDR2 is SVGIG (reference sequence). The chain's CDR3 is CAWSPWGGQPQHF. DNA of the CDR3: TGTGCCTGGAGTCCCTGGGGCGGCCAGCCCCAGCATTTT.

This clone was recorded only once. The chain is built from TRBV5-1 and TRBJ1-3, with D hard to call. The V gene lost 2 bases and the J gene lost 0 bases, with 9 bases spanning the gap. The CDR3 runs 15 residues. In germline, CDR1 is SGHRS, CDR2 YFSETQ. CDR3 DNA: TGCGCCAGCAGCTTAGCCCCACTCTCTGGAAACACCATATATTTT. This gives the protein CASSLAPLSGNTIYF.

The chain uses TRBV6-5 and TRBJ1-6; D uncertain. CDR1 is MNHEY, CDR2 SVGAGI, per germline. There are 14 residues in the CDR3. Deletions cut 2 bases from V and 3 bases from J, with 5 bases between. As DNA, the CDR3 is TGTGCCAGCAGTTACCGTTACTATAATTCACCCCTCCACTTT. This encodes CASSYRYYNSPLHF.

This clone occurred once. The chain is built from TRBV6-5 and TRBJ2-7; 10 bases line up with TRBD1. The CDR3 sequence is 14 residues long. Germline-derived CDR1 and CDR2 are MNHEY and SVGAGI. V lost 10 bases and J lost 0; bases outside the gene matches: 6. DNA of the CDR3: TGTGCCACCTATCGGACAGGGGGCTCCTACGAGCAGTACTTC. Translated, it gives CATYRTGGSYEQYF.

The chain joins TRBV28 to TRBJ1-5; perhaps TRBD1 as D (5 bases). Germline CDR1 and CDR2: MDHEN and SYDVKM. The CDR3 is 14 residues long. Trimming took off 7 bases at V and 7 bases at J, with 17 bases between the two ends. In DNA form, the CDR3 reads TGTGCCAGCACCCTCCCGGGGGGTAGGCAGCCCCAGCATTTT. It encodes CASTLPGGRQPQHF. Based on the CDR3 plus reference TRBV28 and TRBJ1-5, the full variable domain is DVKVTQSSRYLVKRTGEKVFLECVQDMDHENMFWYRQDPGLGLRLIYFSYDVKMKEKGDIPEGYSVSREKKERFSLILESASTNQTSMYLCASTLPGGRQPQHFGDGTRLSIL.

A single count supports this clone. The CDR3 coding sequence is TGCGCCAGCAGCACCATGCCGGGACAGGAAGCTTTCTTT. Its protein is CASSTMPGQEAFF. V and J are TRBV5-1 and TRBJ1-1; 7 nucleotides match TRBD1. CDR3 length: 13 amino acids. After removal of 4 bases from V and 8 bases from J, the junction contained 8 bases not matched to a gene. From germline, CDR1 is SGHRS and CDR2 YFSETQ.

This chain links TRBV30 with TRBJ2-5; 9 nucleotides line up with TRBD1. The CDR3 consists of 14 residues. The V segment lost 3 bases and the J segment 4 bases; nucleotides outside the gene matches: 6. Germline CDR1 and CDR2: GTSNPN and SVGIG (reference sequence). CDR3 in amino acids: CAWRGQGRGETQYF. CDR3 bases: TGTGCCTGGAGGGGACAGGGAAGGGGAGAGACCCAGTACTTC.

This rearrangement joins TRBV6-2 or TRBV6-3 to TRBJ2-1; D possibly corresponds to TRBD2 (6 bases). Germline assignment: CDR1 MNHEY and CDR2 SVGEGT. V gave up 3 bases and J gave up 6 bases, with 15 bases separating them. This CDR3 comprises 15 residues. The chain's CDR3 is CASSYGGSGVNEQFF. CDR3 DNA: TGTGCCAGCAGTTATGGGGGGAGTGGGGTCAATGAGCAGTTCTTC.

The chain carries TRBV12-5 and TRBJ2-1; 9 bases align to TRBD1. With V trimmed by 4 bases and J by 0 bases, 13 bases remained unmatched. The CDR3 spans 19 residues. Germline V CDR1 and CDR2: LGHNT, FRNRAP. In nucleotides, the CDR3 is TGTGCTAGTGGTTCCCCGCCGGACAGGGGCTCGAGCTCCTACAATGAGCAGTTCTTC. Its translation is CASGSPPDRGSSSYNEQFF.

This clone was seen only once. V gene TRBV2 combines with J gene TRBJ2-7; 9 nucleotides align to TRBD1. The CDR3 contains 15 residues. Losses at the gene ends were 6 bases for V and 3 bases for J; bases not matched to a gene: 9. The germline V gene encodes CDR1 SNHLY and CDR2 FYNNEI. The CDR3 here is CASRAGTGRDYEQYF. In nucleotides, the CDR3 is TGTGCCAGCAGAGCCGGGACAGGGAGGGACTACGAGCAGTACTTC.

The chain recombines TRBV24-1 with TRBJ2-5; 7 bases line up with TRBD1. The length of the CDR3 is 12 residues. Germline assignment: CDR1 KGHDR and CDR2 SFDVKD. V was clipped by 10 bases and J by 1 base; unmatched bases: 2. The CDR3 DNA reads TGTGCCACAAGGGACAGCCAAGAGACCCAGTACTTC. As protein: CATRDSQETQYF.

The chain employs TRBV5-4 and TRBJ2-3, with D possibly matching TRBD2 (6 bases). Germline CDR1 and CDR2: SGHNT and YYREEE (reference sequence). The CDR3 sequence is 13 residues long. The germline V and J ends were trimmed by 5 bases and 5 bases, with 12 bases remaining between them. The CDR3 DNA follows: TGTGCCAGCAGGGGGGAGGCCAGAGATACGCAGTATTTT. Translation: CASRGEARDTQYF.

V gene TRBV9 combines with J gene TRBJ2-1; 7 bases are shared with TRBD2. Germline CDR1 is SGDLS and CDR2 is YYNGEE. The CDR3 is made up of 16 amino acids. Trimming cost V 1 base and J 3 bases; bases outside gene matches: 7. The chain's CDR3 is CASSVLLAESYNEQFF. In nucleotides, the CDR3 is TGTGCCAGCAGCGTACTCCTAGCGGAGAGCTACAATGAGCAGTTCTTC.

The sample holds one count of this clone. This chain links TRBV4-3 with TRBJ2-1; 9 bases match TRBD2. CDR3 size: 18 residues. From germline, CDR1 is LGHNA and CDR2 YSLEER. The V segment lost 11 bases and the J segment 6 bases; nucleotides outside the gene matches: 23. The CDR3 here is CARRGGLAGGRLGNEQFF. The CDR3 nucleotides read TGCGCCCGCCGCGGGGGACTCGCGGGGGGGCGGCTAGGCAATGAGCAGTTCTTC.

This chain uses TRBV10-3 with TRBJ2-7, with 8 bases fitting TRBD1. This CDR3 is built from 15 residues. The V segment lost 5 bases and the J segment 2 bases; nucleotides outside the gene matches: 8. In germline, CDR1 is ENHRY, CDR2 SYGVKD. CDR3 sequence reads: CAISTPGQVTYEQYF. The CDR3 DNA is TGTGCCATCAGTACTCCGGGACAGGTAACCTACGAGCAGTACTTC.

This clone was found many times. Other DNA variants within this sample encode the same CDR3. The genes are TRBV14 and TRBJ1-6; the D gene is possibly TRBD1 (6 bases). Germline loops: CDR1 SGHDN, CDR2 FVKESK. Trimming removed 5 bases from V and 7 bases from J, with 15 bases in between. The length of the CDR3 is 15 residues. CDR3 bases: TGTGCCAGCAGCTTACGTCAGGGGTACAATTCACCCCTCCACTTT. Residues: CASSLRQGYNSPLHF.

The chain is built from TRBV6-5 and TRBJ1-6; D is uncertain. V was shortened by 6 bases and J by 10 bases, with 19 bases between the two germline ends. The CDR3 spans 15 residues. CDR1 and CDR2 from the germline V gene are MNHEY and SVGAGI. CDR3 amino acids: CASSHEVTFDSPLHF. The CDR3 DNA is TGTGCCAGCAGCCACGAGGTGACGTTCGACTCACCCCTCCACTTT.

CDR3 loop: CASSLDRGYYNSPLHF. The CDR3 DNA is TGTGCCAGCAGTTTAGACAGGGGGTACTATAATTCACCCCTCCACTTT. This rearrangement joins TRBV27 to TRBJ1-6; 9 bases line up with TRBD1. In germline, CDR1 is MNHEY, CDR2 SMNVEV (reference sequence). The CDR3 extends over 16 amino acids. With 2 bases clipped from V and 3 bases from J, the junction kept 2 bases outside the gene matches.

The chain joins TRBV7-9 to TRBJ2-7, with a tentative D call TRBD1 (7 bases). The CDR3 is 13 amino acids. The ends were cut back, 5 bases at V and 3 bases at J, with 11 bases in the middle. Per germline, CDR1 SEHNR and CDR2 FQNEAQ (reference sequence). CDR3 in amino acids: CASSGGTVYEQYV. DNA for the CDR3: TGTGCCAGCAGCGGCGGGACAGTCTACGAGCAGTACGTC.

The chain combines TRBV27 with TRBJ2-2; 10 nucleotides line up with TRBD2. V lost 4 bases to trimming and J lost 2 bases; unmatched junction nucleotides: 4. This CDR3 is 16 amino acids long. Germline CDR1 and CDR2: MNHEY and SMNVEV (reference sequence). The CDR3, as DNA: TGTGCCAGCAGTTCGGGACTAGCGAGAAACACCGGGGAGCTGTTTTTT. It yields the protein CASSSGLARNTGELFF.

The chain is built from TRBV30 and TRBJ2-2, with TRBD2 as a possible D gene (5 bases). Germline V gene sequence: CDR1 GTSNPN, CDR2 SVGIG (reference sequence). CDR3 length equals 15 residues. V was pared by 4 bases and J by 1 base, with 13 bases between. CDR3 in amino acids: CAWMVRGLNTGELFF. Here the CDR3 DNA reads TGTGCCTGGATGGTGAGAGGACTGAACACCGGGGAGCTGTTTTTT.

The J gene is TRBJ2-4, the V gene TRBV3-1 (or the pseudogene TRBV3-2); D gene ambiguous. Looked up from germline, CDR1 is LGHDT and CDR2 is YNNKEL (reference sequence). V was cut by 2 bases and J by 3 bases, with 5 bases left in between. This CDR3 is built from 13 residues. The CDR3 bases are TGTGCCAGCAGCCAAAATTACAAAAACATTCAGTACTTC. Its protein product is CASSQNYKNIQYF.

The V call is TRBV5-8, the J call TRBJ1-6, with TRBD1 matching over 9 bases. CDR3 length: 14 amino acids. V trimming: 4 bases; J trimming: 10 bases; junction bases outside the gene matches: 6. Looked up from germline, CDR1 is SGHTS and CDR2 is YDEGEE. CDR3 DNA: TGTGCCAGCAGCCCAAGGACAGGGGTCTCACCCCTCCACTTT. This translates into CASSPRTGVSPLHF. The full variable domain, in which reference TRBV5-8 and TRBJ1-6 provide the parts outside the CDR3, is EAGVTQSPTHLIKTRGQQATLRCSPISGHTSVYWYQQALGLGLQFLLWYDEGEERNRGNFPPRFSGRQFPNYSSELNVNALELEDSALYLCASSPRTGVSPLHFGNGTRLTVT.

The chain carries TRBV24-1 and TRBJ2-2, with a tentative D call TRBD1 (5 bases). V was cut by 7 bases and J by 3 bases, with 11 bases left in between. The CDR3 has 14 residues. Germline lookup yields CDR1 KGHDR and CDR2 SFDVKD. The CDR3 loop is CATSVDSDTGELFF. In nucleotides, the CDR3 is TGTGCCACCAGCGTTGACAGTGACACCGGGGAGCTGTTTTTT.

V usage is TRBV12-3 or TRBV12-4 and J usage is TRBJ1-3; D perhaps matches TRBD1 (5 bases). V lost 4 bases, J lost 2 bases, and 6 bases lay in between. This CDR3 contains 13 residues. CDR3: CASSWGTGNTIYF. In DNA form, the CDR3 reads TGTGCCAGCAGTTGGGGCACTGGAAACACCATATATTTT.

The chain combines TRBV12-3 or TRBV12-4 with TRBJ2-2; no definite D call. The CDR3 runs to 11 residues. The V and J ends lost 5 bases and 7 bases respectively, with 5 bases between them. CDR3 loop: CASSPLGELFF. In nucleotides, the CDR3 is TGTGCCAGCAGTCCCCTCGGGGAGCTGTTTTTT.

In this sample, this clone turned up a few times. The CDR3 sequence is CATSSPPEPGQPQHF. CDR3 nucleotide sequence: TGTGCCACCAGCTCACCCCCGGAGCCGGGTCAGCCCCAGCATTTT. The chain carries TRBV15 and TRBJ1-5; no reliable D call. Trimming pared 5 bases from V and 6 bases from J, leaving 17 bases between. Germline values: CDR1 LNHNV, CDR2 YYDKDF (reference sequence). The CDR3 sequence is 15 residues long.

The gene calls are TRBV7-2 and TRBJ1-2, with unresolved D. This CDR3 is built from 17 residues. Germline lookup yields CDR1 SGHTA and CDR2 FQGNSA. V gave up 2 bases and J gave up 2 bases, with 18 bases separating them. Here the CDR3 DNA reads TGTGCCAGCAGCTTATCGGTGAGGGCCTACATAAACTATGGCTACACCTTC. Its translation: CASSLSVRAYINYGYTF.